A single sample is the source of the 21 T cell receptor beta chains below, sequenced in a study of T cells in women clearing cervical HPV infection. Data came from immunoSEQ multiplex PCR; TCRdb stores just in-frame clones and leaves some out. The table lists fewer than 35,000 clones. Sequenced sample: blood buffy coat. All receptors derive from a woman between 18 and 70 years old with a cervical HPV16 infection that either progressed to CIN3+ or cleared (not recorded which).

Worth noting for this clone: Read data end 3 residues before the CDR3 end; the end is taken from the germline J gene. The chain is built from TRBV18 and TRBJ1-2; 9 nucleotides align to TRBD1. This CDR3 contains 15 residues. Germline-derived CDR1 and CDR2 are KGHSH and LQKENI. The DNA read from the CDR3 is TGTGCCAGCTCACCAACGGGACAGGGAACCTCCGAC. Protein product: CASSPTGQGTSD. Given in full, the CDR3 is CASSPTGQGTSDYTF.

As to this clone: The read stops 3 residues short of the end of the CDR3; the missing end is completed from the germline J gene. The chain links TRBV12-3 or TRBV12-4 to TRBJ1-1; D is perhaps TRBD1 (5 bases). V was cut by 5 bases and J by 0 bases, with 7 bases left in between. The CDR3 extends over 13 amino acids. The CDR3 sequence is CASSPGMNTEAFF. CDR3 bases read: TGTGCCAGCAGTCCAGGGATGAACACTGAA.

Comment on this clone: Read data end 3 residues before the CDR3 end; the end is taken from the germline J gene. This chain connects TRBV29-1 to TRBJ2-7; the D gene is possibly TRBD1 (6 bases). The germline gives CDR1 SQVTM, CDR2 ANQGSEA. V shed 3 bases and J shed 2 bases, with 8 bases lying between them. The length of the CDR3 is 12 residues. Incomplete CDR3 DNA: TGCAGCGTTGAGGGGGACACCTACGAG. It specifies CSVEGDTYE. The whole CDR3 protein reads CSVEGDTYEQYF.

Concerning this clone itself: The read finishes 3 residues shy of the CDR3 end, and the germline J gene is used to complete it. V gene TRBV30 combines with J gene TRBJ1-6; 8 bases match TRBD1. J gave up 10 bases and V 0 bases, and 14 bases lay outside the gene matches. CDR3 length: 17 residues. CDR1 and CDR2 from the germline V gene are GTSNPN and SVGIG (reference sequence). CDR3 sequence: CAWSVFLGQGSGSPLHF. CDR3 DNA (partial): TGTGCCTGGAGTGTATTTCTCGGACAGGGTTCCGGATCACCC.

In regard to this clone: The junction does not match germline at one end; this may be a read error. The read falls 3 residues short of the CDR3 end, and the missing part is taken from the germline J gene. The chain recombines TRBV19 with TRBJ2-4, with D possibly TRBD2 on 5 matching bases. CDR3 length equals 14 residues. The germline CDR1 and CDR2 sequences are LNHDA and SQIVND (reference sequence). The CDR3 is CACSIPGLKNIQYF. The CDR3 bases that were read are TGTGCCTGTAGTATACCGGGGTTGAAAAACATT.

Of note for this clone: Read sequence stops 3 residues before the CDR3 end, and the germline J gene provides the missing end. The chain has TRBV10-3 and TRBJ1-6; 10 bases align to TRBD1. Unmatched junction bases numbered 15, after V lost 3 bases and J lost 1 base. Germline values: CDR1 ENHRY, CDR2 SYGVKD. The CDR3 has 21 residues. CDR3 protein: CAISDPTSGTGDSSYNSPLHF. The DNA read from the CDR3 is TGTGCCATCAGTGACCCTACGTCGGGGACAGGGGACTCGTCCTATAATTCACCC.

For this clone: The read terminates 3 residues ahead of where the CDR3 ends, so the germline J gene completes it. V and J are TRBV11-2 and TRBJ1-4, with 10 bases that match TRBD1. The CDR3 extends over 14 amino acids. Germline V gives CDR1 SGHAT, CDR2 FQNNGV. The V gene end was trimmed by 5 bases and the J gene end by 7 bases; junction bases not matched to a gene: 4. The covered CDR3 bases are TGTGCCAGCAGCCTCGACAGGGGGCGTGAAAAA. Residues: CASSLDRGREK. The complete CDR3 protein is CASSLDRGREKLFF.

With respect to this clone: The CDR3 end lies 3 residues beyond the end of the read and is filled in from the germline J gene. The V and J genes are TRBV18 and TRBJ2-2, with 7 bases that match TRBD1. The CDR3 has 15 residues. In germline, CDR1 is KGHSH, CDR2 LQKENI. This CDR3 is CASSPRRGQNEKLFF. Incomplete CDR3 DNA: TGTGCCAGCTCACCACGACGGGGACAGAATGAAAAG.

Concerning this clone itself: Read coverage stops 3 residues before the CDR3 terminus; the germline J gene supplies the remainder. This chain connects TRBV7-9 to TRBJ2-4, with D tentatively TRBD2 (5 bases). Germline CDR1 reads SEHNR; CDR2 reads FQNEAQ (reference sequence). The CDR3 is 12 residues long. The part of the CDR3 DNA that was read is TGTGCCAGCAGCCTCCCGCGGGTGGAT. It encodes CASSLPRVD. The complete CDR3 sequence is CASSLPRVDQYF.

As to this clone: The read terminates 3 residues ahead of where the CDR3 ends, so the germline J gene completes it. This chain links TRBV7-2 with TRBJ2-7, with 8 bases aligning to TRBD1. The CDR3 loop spans 16 amino acids. The V and J ends lost 0 bases and 1 base, in that order; junction bases with no gene match: 5. Per germline, CDR1 SGHTA and CDR2 FQGNSA. CDR3 sequence: CASSLAGTGDSYEQYF. CDR3 DNA (partial): TGTGCCAGCAGCTTAGCGGGGACAGGAGATTCCTACGAG.

Worth noting for this clone: From the germline J gene comes the end of the CDR3, since the read stops 3 residues before it. V usage is TRBV11-2 and J usage is TRBJ2-1; perhaps TRBD2 as D (7 bases). This CDR3 is built from 14 residues. Germline CDR1 SGHAT, CDR2 FQNNGV. V was clipped by 2 bases and J by 6 bases, with 11 bases between them. The part of the CDR3 DNA that was read is TGTGCCAGCAGCTTATCGGCGGGGGCCAATGAG. Translated, it gives CASSLSAGANE. The entire CDR3 sequence reads CASSLSAGANEQFF.

Regarding this clone: Read coverage stops 3 residues before the CDR3 terminus; the germline J gene supplies the remainder. The chain joins TRBV5-4 to TRBJ1-2; D ambiguous. The CDR3 sequence is 14 residues long. The V and J ends lost 2 bases and 0 bases respectively, with 8 bases between them. Germline values: CDR1 SGHNT, CDR2 YYREEE (reference sequence). CDR3 protein: CASSLRQTNYGYTF. The part of the CDR3 DNA that was read is TGTGCCAGCAGCTTAAGACAAACTAACTATGGC.

Comment on this clone: The read stops 3 residues short of the end of the CDR3; the missing end is completed from the germline J gene. The chain carries TRBV18 and TRBJ1-2; no clear D gene. The CDR3 runs to 17 residues. CDR1 and CDR2 from the germline V gene are KGHSH and LQKENI. CDR3 DNA (partial): TGTGCCAGCTCACCGCAATTAGCGGGAGTAATTGAGCACGAC. It codes for CASSPQLAGVIEHD. In full, the CDR3 is CASSPQLAGVIEHDYTF.

On this clone itself: The missing CDR3 end, 3 residues past where the read stops, is filled in from the germline J gene. The J gene is TRBJ1-4, the V gene TRBV2, with 10 bases aligning to TRBD1. Germline V gene lookup returns CDR1 SNHLY and CDR2 FYNNEI. Trimming removed 4 bases from V and 7 bases from J; junction bases left unmatched: 6. The CDR3 has 15 residues. CDR3 DNA (partial): TGTGCCAGCAGTGGCCTGACAGGGGGCAGTGAAAAA. Translating gives CASSGLTGGSEK. The CDR3 in full is CASSGLTGGSEKLFF.

This CDR3 is CASSPLPVRDSGIEAFF. Partial CDR3 DNA: TGTGCCAGCTCACCATTACCCGTCCGGGACAGCGGAATTGAA. The V gene is TRBV18, the J gene TRBJ1-1; TRBD1 matches 7 bases. Read coverage stops 3 residues before the CDR3 terminus; the germline J gene supplies the remainder. V gave up 2 bases and J gave up 7 bases; unmatched junction bases: 16. The CDR3 has 17 residues. CDR1 KGHSH and CDR2 LQKENI come from the germline V gene.

Remarks on this clone: The read terminates 3 residues ahead of where the CDR3 ends, so the germline J gene completes it. This chain joins TRBV20-1 and TRBJ1-2; 9 bases match TRBD1. The CDR3 spans 14 residues. The V gene end was trimmed by 3 bases and the J gene end by 2 bases; junction bases not matched to a gene: 4. The V gene's germline CDR1 is DFQATT and CDR2 SNEGSKA (reference sequence). CDR3 bases read: TGCAGTGCTAGCGGACAGGGGCAGAACTATGGC. Its translation is CSASGQGQNYG. The CDR3 reads in full as CSASGQGQNYGYTF.

Worth noting for this clone: The read ends 3 residues early relative to the CDR3; the germline J gene fills the gap. The chain is built from TRBV7-3 and TRBJ2-4; 7 positions agree with TRBD2. The CDR3 runs to 16 residues. Germline V gene data show CDR1 as SGHTA and CDR2 as FQGTGA. With 5 bases clipped from V and 5 bases from J, the junction kept 12 bases outside the gene matches. CDR3 DNA, as far as it was read: TGTGCCAGCAGCCCAGGCGGGACTAACTTTCAAAACATT. Protein: CASSPGGTNFQNI. The complete CDR3 protein is CASSPGGTNFQNIQYF.

With regard to this clone: The read ends 3 residues early relative to the CDR3; the germline J gene fills the gap. The chain is built from TRBV6-2 or TRBV6-3 and TRBJ1-2; 9 bases map to TRBD1. The CDR3 has 15 residues. Germline trimming cut 6 bases from V and 3 bases from J; bases unmatched to any gene: 8. The germline gives CDR1 MNHEY, CDR2 SVGEGT. CDR3 region: CASREDRGVDYGYTF. The DNA read from the CDR3 is TGTGCCAGCAGGGAGGACAGGGGAGTAGACTATGGC.

In the case of this clone: The read stops 3 residues short of the end of the CDR3; the missing end is completed from the germline J gene. This chain uses TRBV30 with TRBJ2-4; D may be TRBD1 (6 bases). Per germline, CDR1 GTSNPN and CDR2 SVGIG (reference sequence). The CDR3 sequence is 14 residues long. CDR3 bases read: TGTGCCTGGAGTAACCGGCAGGGGTACTATGGT. Amino acids: CAWSNRQGYYG. The complete CDR3 sequence is CAWSNRQGYYGQYF.

Worth noting for this clone: Sequencing ends 3 residues short of the CDR3 end; the germline J gene provides the rest. This chain links TRBV29-1 with TRBJ1-2; the match to TRBD1 covers 7 bases. Losses at the gene ends were 3 bases for V and 3 bases for J; bases not matched to a gene: 10. Per germline, CDR1 SQVTM and CDR2 ANQGSEA. This CDR3 region has 15 residues. The sequenced part of the CDR3 DNA is TGCAGCGTTGATGAGACGGGACAGACTTACTATGGC. This encodes CSVDETGQTYYG. The whole CDR3 sequence is CSVDETGQTYYGYTF.

For this clone: The sequenced fragment ends 3 residues before the CDR3 boundary, so the rest is inferred from the germline J gene. The genes are TRBV10-3 and TRBJ2-3; no firm D call. The length of the CDR3 is 12 residues. The germline V gene has CDR1 ENHRY and CDR2 SYGVKD. Between the trimmed V and J ends, which lost 7 bases and 6 bases, there was a span of 11 bases. The part of the CDR3 DNA that was read is TGTGCCATCAAAGAAGCCTCCGATACG. This codes for CAIKEASDT. The full CDR3 protein reads CAIKEASDTQYF.